This TCR beta chain derives from a study of cytomegalovirus exposure and HLA in healthy donors. Turning to the study itself: Earlier work reported approximately 110 million unique TCR beta sequences from roughly 180 million T cells.

The CDR3 totals 14 residues. Germline CDR1 and CDR2: SGHNT and YENEEA. The junction had 3 bases not matched to a gene; V was cut back by 4 bases and J by 4 bases. The PCR was carried out with 60 Vbeta primers and 13 Jbeta primers. Clones were sequenced by immunoSEQ multiplex PCR, and TCRdb holds only the in-frame ones, with some missing. The sample carries some 120,000 clones, around 80% recorded once. This chain joins TRBV11-3 and TRBJ2-1, with 8 bases that match TRBD1. The material sequenced was PBMCs. This clonotype was sampled from a man between 18 and 35 years old in good health and CMV-seronegative. The CDR3 nucleotides read TGTGCCAGCAGCTCAGGACAGGGATACAATGAGCAGTTCTTC. This sequence encodes CASSSGQGYNEQFF.